One and the same sample provided the 23 T cell receptor beta chains below, sequenced in a study of blood T cell repertoires in COVID-19. Libraries were prepared by immunoSEQ multiplex PCR; TCRdb keeps only in-frame clonotypes and omits some of them. The sample gives roughly 60,000 clones, just over 85% of which show up once; more than 1% is in the top ten. Sequenced material: peripheral blood. The source is a man aged 35 to 55 with acute or convalescent COVID-19.

The count of this clone is one. This chain joins TRBV19 and TRBJ2-5; 11 bases are a match to TRBD1. The CDR3 runs 16 residues. Germline values: CDR1 LNHDA, CDR2 SQIVND (reference sequence). V lost 3 bases and J lost 2; bases outside the gene matches: 5. The CDR3 is CASSMPGTGGQETQYF. The DNA for the CDR3 is TGTGCCAGTAGTATGCCCGGGACAGGGGGTCAAGAGACCCAGTACTTC.

This clone was counted once. This CDR3 is CASRRGGANNEQFF. CDR3 nucleotides: TGTGCCAGCAGGAGGGGGGGGGCGAACAATGAGCAGTTCTTC. The V call is TRBV2, the J call TRBJ2-1; possibly TRBD2 for D (7 bases). Germline V CDR1 and CDR2: SNHLY, FYNNEI. V dropped 6 bases and J dropped 5 bases, with 14 bases sitting between them. There are 14 residues in the CDR3.

The chain recombines TRBV7-9 with TRBJ1-4; possible D gene TRBD1, 6 bases. V was clipped by 4 bases and J by 7 bases, with 19 bases between them. CDR3 length: 16 amino acids. CDR1 is SEHNR and CDR2 is FQNEAQ in the germline V gene (reference sequence). The CDR3 sequence: CASSYDTAGGIEKLFF. The DNA for the CDR3 is TGTGCCAGCAGCTACGATACAGCGGGGGGCATTGAAAAACTGTTTTTT.

This chain uses TRBV12-3 or TRBV12-4 with TRBJ2-3; D is ambiguous. V lost 6 bases, J lost 12 bases, and 13 bases lay in between. This CDR3 contains 11 residues. The CDR3 DNA reads TGTGCCAGCAGGACCACGAGCGCCCAGTATTTT. This translates into CASRTTSAQYF.

The chain has TRBV13 and TRBJ2-1, with a weak D call TRBD2 (6 bases). V shed 4 bases and J shed 4 bases, with 20 bases lying between them. Germline values: CDR1 PRHDT, CDR2 FYEKMQ (reference sequence). The CDR3 extends over 17 amino acids. CDR3 region: CASSSKVGGNLYNEQFF. Written as DNA, the CDR3 is TGTGCCAGCAGCTCTAAGGTGGGGGGAAATCTTTACAATGAGCAGTTCTTC.

The CDR3 DNA reads TGTGCCACCAGTGATGTGGACAGGCCATCCTACGAGCAGTACTTC. This translates into CATSDVDRPSYEQYF. J is TRBJ2-7 and V is TRBV24-1, with 7 nucleotides matching TRBD1. CDR3 length: 15 amino acids. Trimming cost V 3 bases and J 1 base; bases outside gene matches: 5. The V gene's germline CDR1 is KGHDR and CDR2 SFDVKD.

The genes are TRBV11-2 and TRBJ2-1, with D perhaps matching TRBD2 (7 bases). The V end lost 7 bases, the J end lost 5 bases, and 24 bases lay between the germline ends. Germline lookup yields CDR1 SGHAT and CDR2 FQNNGV. CDR3 length equals 17 residues. The CDR3 spells CASIIGEGGLIDNEQFF. The DNA for the CDR3 is TGTGCCAGCATCATAGGGGAGGGGGGGCTGATCGACAATGAGCAGTTCTTC.

The V and J genes are TRBV5-1 and TRBJ2-5; possible D gene TRBD2, 6 bases. The germline V gene has CDR1 SGHRS and CDR2 YFSETQ. V lost 2 bases and J lost 2, with 10 bases in between. The CDR3 has 14 residues. The chain's CDR3 is CASSLLAVQETQYF. The CDR3 nucleotides read TGCGCCAGCAGCTTACTAGCAGTACAAGAGACCCAGTACTTC.

A remark on this clone: Other DNA sequences of this sample code for an identical CDR3. The chain links TRBV5-1 to TRBJ1-5; no clear D gene. Germline V CDR1 and CDR2: SGHRS, YFSETQ. The length of the CDR3 is 14 residues. V lost 0 bases, J lost 4 bases, and 8 bases lay in between. The CDR3 DNA reads TGCGCCAGCAGCTTGGACAGCTCAAATCAGCCCCAGCATTTT. Translated, it gives CASSLDSSNQPQHF.

This chain uses TRBV6-2 or TRBV6-3 with TRBJ2-4, with D possibly being TRBD1 (6 bases). The CDR3 contains 15 residues. V lost 1 base to trimming and J lost 1 base, with 8 bases between them. Germline V gene sequence: CDR1 MNHEY, CDR2 SVGEGT. The CDR3, as DNA: TGTGCCAGCAGTTACTACACAGGGGCCAAAAACATTCAGTACTTC. Protein sequence: CASSYYTGAKNIQYF.

The genes are TRBV9 and TRBJ2-2; a possible D gene is TRBD1 (5 bases). CDR1 and CDR2 from the germline V gene are SGDLS and YYNGEE. The germline V and J ends were trimmed by 0 bases and 7 bases, with 10 bases remaining between them. The CDR3 has 14 residues. The CDR3 is CASSVVRADGELFF. As DNA, the CDR3 is TGTGCCAGCAGCGTAGTCAGGGCGGACGGGGAGCTGTTTTTT.

The V gene is TRBV6-5, the J gene TRBJ1-1; possibly TRBD1 for D (6 bases). Germline-derived CDR1 and CDR2 are MNHEY and SVGAGI. V lost 10 bases to trimming and J lost 11 bases, with 26 bases between them. This CDR3 has 14 amino acids. CDR3 nucleotide sequence: TGTGCCACCTATGAATTGGGCAGGGACATGGAGGCTTTCTTT. Protein product: CATYELGRDMEAFF.

The chain links TRBV18 to TRBJ2-7, with D maybe TRBD2 (7 bases). The CDR3 is 16 residues long. Between the trimmed V and J ends, which lost 3 bases and 4 bases, there was a span of 19 bases. Germline assignment: CDR1 KGHSH and CDR2 LQKENI. CDR3 amino acids: CASSPAGVGGTYEQYF. The CDR3 DNA is TGTGCCAGCTCACCCGCAGGGGTGGGGGGGACTTACGAGCAGTACTTC.

The chain carries TRBV11-2 and TRBJ2-1; 10 bases map to TRBD1. V shed 3 bases, J shed 9 bases, and the junction held 11 bases outside the gene matches. Looked up from germline, CDR1 is SGHAT and CDR2 is FQNNGV. The CDR3 spans 16 residues. DNA for the CDR3: TGTGCCAGCAGCTTGTGGCGGGGACAGGGGTCGGGTGAGCAGTTCTTC. It translates to CASSLWRGQGSGEQFF.

The chain recombines TRBV7-2 with TRBJ2-7; 9 bases agree with TRBD1. This CDR3 is 13 amino acids long. Germline V lookup: CDR1 SGHTA, CDR2 FQGNSA. V was pared by 5 bases and J by 7 bases, with 6 bases of the junction left unmatched. CDR3 bases: TGTGCCAGCAGCCTCGGACAGGGGTGGGAGCAGTACTTC. Protein sequence: CASSLGQGWEQYF.

The CDR3 DNA reads as TGCGCCAGCAGCTTCCCAGGGTCCGAGCAGTACTTC. It encodes CASSFPGSEQYF. The gene calls are TRBV5-1 and TRBJ2-7; D perhaps matches TRBD1 (5 bases). CDR1 and CDR2 (germline): SGHRS, YFSETQ. This CDR3 comprises 12 residues. Trimming shortened V by 2 bases and J by 6 bases, and 9 bases separated the two germline ends.

In this sample, this clone turned up once. The CDR3 DNA is TGTGCCAGCAGCTTAGACGATTCAGGCACCATATATTTT. Translating gives CASSLDDSGTIYF. The chain has TRBV7-7 and TRBJ1-3; no clear D. Trimming took 1 base from V and 9 from J, leaving 10 bases between them. CDR1 SSHAT and CDR2 FNYEAQ come from the germline V gene (reference sequence). The CDR3 extends over 13 amino acids.

The sample holds one count of this clone. The chain joins TRBV4-1 to TRBJ1-1, with TRBD1 as a possible D gene (5 bases). There are 13 residues in the CDR3. Trimming took off 1 base at V and 7 bases at J, with 10 bases between the two ends. Germline V gene lookup returns CDR1 MGHRA and CDR2 YSYEKL. Here the CDR3 DNA reads TGCGCCAGCAGCCAAGTGGAGGGGTATGAAGCTTTCTTT. It is translated as CASSQVEGYEAFF.

The rearrangement uses TRBV27 and TRBJ2-1, with TRBD1 identical over 7 bases. The CDR3 is made up of 13 amino acids. After removal of 5 bases from V and 8 bases from J, the junction contained 6 bases not matched to a gene. Germline V gene sequence: CDR1 MNHEY, CDR2 SMNVEV (reference sequence). CDR3 residues: CASSVDRDYEQFF. The CDR3 DNA follows: TGTGCCAGCAGTGTAGACAGGGATTATGAGCAGTTCTTC.

This chain uses TRBV30 with TRBJ1-2, with 9 bases lining up with TRBD1. CDR1 and CDR2 from the germline V gene are GTSNPN and SVGIG (reference sequence). V lost 3 bases, J lost 4 bases, and 9 bases stayed unmatched. The CDR3 consists of 15 residues. Written as DNA, the CDR3 is TGTGCCTGGAGCCGCAGGACAGGGGAGAGCTATGGCTACACCTTC. Amino acid sequence: CAWSRRTGESYGYTF.

The chain has TRBV27 and TRBJ2-2, with D maybe TRBD2 (6 bases). V dropped 5 bases and J dropped 5 bases, with 24 bases sitting between them. Germline CDR1 reads MNHEY; CDR2 reads SMNVEV (reference sequence). The CDR3 is 18 amino acids. The CDR3, as DNA: TGTGCCAGCAGTCCCAACCCCGGGACTTTCCTGGGGACCGGGGAGCTGTTTTTT. It specifies CASSPNPGTFLGTGELFF.

The chain has TRBV7-2 and TRBJ1-2, with D perhaps matching TRBD1 (6 bases). From germline, CDR1 is SGHTA and CDR2 FQGNSA. With 1 base removed from V and 3 bases from J, the gap between germline ends came to 6 bases. This CDR3 is 13 amino acids long. The CDR3 region is CASSLDRDYGYTF. As DNA, the CDR3 is TGTGCCAGCAGCTTAGACAGGGACTATGGCTACACCTTC.

This clone is medium-sized. The chain links TRBV5-1 to TRBJ1-3; possible D gene TRBD1, 6 bases. Germline-derived CDR1 and CDR2 are SGHRS and YFSETQ. Trimming cost V 0 bases and J 4 bases, with 20 bases left between them. The CDR3 runs 18 residues. In DNA, the CDR3 is TGCGCCAGCAGCTTGGGGGGGACATCGAGTGCGGTCGGAAACACCATATATTTT. As protein: CASSLGGTSSAVGNTIYF.